This T cell receptor beta chain was sequenced during a study of T cells after yellow fever vaccination. Findings and caveats of the study: Contaminants from the bulk population, in the form of abundant clonotypes, could be found in FACS-sorted repertoires. Reappearing after the booster were most of the clones from primary vaccination (roughly 96% CD4, approximately 89% CD8). The study found a weaker secondary response that peaked faster, day 5 versus 15.

It was through 5'RACE template switching that TCR cDNA was made, with a universal primer site and UMIs added. TCRdb reprocessed the 5' RACE reads via MiXCR and lists one record per CDR3 protein. The sample lists hundreds of thousands of distinct CDR3 sequences; over 9% were seen once. A few counts support this clonotype. Its antigen is unknown. Germline CDR1 and CDR2: SGHVS and FNYEAQ. The ends were cut back, 2 bases at V and 7 bases at J, with 11 bases in the middle. The CDR3 is made up of 14 amino acids. The source is a man aged 30 to 39 who received the YFV17D yellow fever vaccine. The material was PBMCs, obtained on the day of the yellow fever booster vaccination. The rearrangement links TRBV7-6 to TRBJ1-4; D not resolved. CDR3 nucleotides: TGTGCCAGCAGCTTAAACCGAAGTCCTGAAAAACTGTTTTTT. This translates into CASSLNRSPEKLFF.